These 26 T cell receptor beta chains share one sample of origin, sequenced in a study of lymphopenia after photon versus proton radiotherapy. Assay: immunoSEQ multiplex PCR; the TCRdb copy retains only in-frame clones and omits some. Counted here are some 40,000 clones, 80% to 95% occurring once; the ten biggest clones make up roughly 15%. This specimen consisted of peripheral blood, obtained from a patient treated with photon-based radiotherapy. The source is a man between 60 and 70 years old with cholangiocarcinoma.

This chain uses TRBV11-2 with TRBJ1-5, with D possibly matching TRBD1 (5 bases). CDR1 and CDR2 from the germline V gene are SGHAT and FQNNGV. Trimming pared 0 bases from V and 0 bases from J, leaving 6 bases between. This CDR3 is built from 15 residues. The DNA of the CDR3 is TGTGCCAGCAGCTTAGAGAGGGGTAGCAATCAGCCCCAGCATTTT. It translates to CASSLERGSNQPQHF.

This chain uses TRBV28 with TRBJ1-4; TRBD1 might be the D (5 bases). Trimming took off 1 base at V and 8 bases at J, with 20 bases between the two ends. This CDR3 region has 17 residues. CDR1 and CDR2 from the germline V gene are MDHEN and SYDVKM. The DNA of the CDR3 is TGTGCCAGCAGTTTATTGGTACGACAGAGACAAGGGGAAAAACTGTTTTTT. Encoded protein: CASSLLVRQRQGEKLFF.

The chain's CDR3 is CASSPTGDGNTIYF. In nucleotides, the CDR3 is TGTGCCAGCAGCCCGACAGGGGACGGAAACACCATATATTTT. The chain employs TRBV5-6 and TRBJ1-3; 8 nucleotides line up with TRBD1. Germline loops: CDR1 SGHDT, CDR2 YYEEEE. The trim removed 4 bases at V and 4 bases at J, leaving 4 bases unmatched. The CDR3 length is 14 residues.

The chain links TRBV27 to TRBJ2-5, with 7 bases identical to TRBD1. The length of the CDR3 is 14 residues. Germline assignment: CDR1 MNHEY and CDR2 SMNVEV (reference sequence). V was clipped by 7 bases and J by 4 bases; unmatched bases: 9. The CDR3 DNA sequence: TGTGCCAGCAAGGCGCGGGCAGGGGGAGAGACCCAGTACTTC. This encodes CASKARAGGETQYF.

DNA of the CDR3: TGTGCCAGCTCCCAAAACCCGGGACGGATGAACACTGAAGCTTTCTTT. Translating gives CASSQNPGRMNTEAFF. The chain has TRBV18 and TRBJ1-1; maybe TRBD1 (5 bases). Trimming stripped 6 bases from V and 0 bases from J, with 17 bases between. Germline lookup yields CDR1 KGHSH and CDR2 LQKENI. The CDR3 is 16 residues long.

This rearrangement joins TRBV28 to TRBJ2-7; TRBD2 might be the D (6 bases). The length of the CDR3 is 17 residues. The V and J ends lost 5 bases and 2 bases respectively, with 22 bases between them. CDR1 MDHEN and CDR2 SYDVKM come from the germline V gene. The chain's CDR3 is CASSTWTTYQETYEQYF. CDR3 in DNA: TGTGCCAGCAGTACCTGGACTACTTACCAAGAGACCTACGAGCAGTACTTC.

CDR3: CASTIGGTGSYYEQYF. The DNA of the CDR3 is TGTGCCAGCACCATAGGGGGGACGGGAAGCTACTACGAGCAGTACTTC. This chain uses TRBV28 with TRBJ2-7; D assignment may be TRBD1 or TRBD2 (6 bases each). Trimming shortened V by 7 bases and J by 3 bases, and 22 bases separated the two germline ends. CDR1 and CDR2 from the germline V gene are MDHEN and SYDVKM. The CDR3 consists of 16 residues.

The chain joins TRBV7-2 to TRBJ2-1; 13 bases are a match to TRBD2. From germline, CDR1 is SGHTA and CDR2 FQGNSA. V lost 4 bases and J lost 2; bases outside the gene matches: 8. This CDR3 is built from 18 residues. The CDR3 reads CASSYPGLAGRTYNEQFF. In nucleotides, the CDR3 is TGTGCCAGCAGCTACCCGGGACTAGCGGGGAGAACCTACAATGAGCAGTTCTTC.

The rearrangement uses TRBV7-3 and TRBJ2-5; D is unresolved. The germline V gene has CDR1 SGHTA and CDR2 FQGTGA. Trimming left V 5 bases short and J 5 bases short, with 12 bases between. The CDR3 runs 13 residues. The CDR3 loop reads CASSGSREETQYF. CDR3 sequence (DNA): TGTGCCAGCAGCGGATCAAGAGAGGAGACCCAGTACTTC.

This rearrangement joins TRBV6-5 to TRBJ1-1; D not certain. Trimming stripped 0 bases from V and 0 bases from J, with 11 bases between. The CDR3 sequence is 16 residues long. Germline assignment: CDR1 MNHEY and CDR2 SVGAGI. For the CDR3, the DNA is TGTGCCAGCAGTTACTCGGAACCGGGGTTGAACACTGAAGCTTTCTTT. This encodes CASSYSEPGLNTEAFF.

This clone showed up just once. The chain links TRBV5-4 to TRBJ2-1; D is tentatively TRBD1 or TRBD2 (6 bases each). Germline values: CDR1 SGHNT, CDR2 YYREEE (reference sequence). The V gene lost 0 bases and the J gene lost 4 bases, with 11 bases spanning the gap. This CDR3 region has 15 residues. The CDR3 DNA sequence: TGTGCCAGCAGCTTGGAAGGAGGGGGATACAATGAGCAGTTCTTC. It yields the protein CASSLEGGGYNEQFF.

The V call is TRBV25-1, the J call TRBJ2-1; 11 bases are shared with TRBD1. The CDR3 runs 17 residues. Trimming removed 1 base from V and 4 bases from J; junction bases left unmatched: 6. CDR1 MGHDK and CDR2 SYGVNS come from the germline V gene. This CDR3 is CASSEFGDRGNYNEQFF. CDR3 nucleotides: TGTGCCAGCAGTGAATTCGGGGACAGGGGGAATTACAATGAGCAGTTCTTC. Full variable domain (missing parts from reference TRBV25-1 and TRBJ2-1): EADIYQTPRYLVIGTGKKITLECSQTMGHDKMYWYQQDPGMELHLIHYSYGVNSTEKGDLSSESTVSRIRTEHFPLTLESARPSHTSQYLCASSEFGDRGNYNEQFFGPGTRLTVL.

The chain recombines TRBV5-1 with TRBJ2-3, with 7 bases identical to TRBD1. The CDR3 has 15 residues. V dropped 9 bases and J dropped 2; count of bases not matched to a gene: 12. Germline V CDR1 and CDR2: SGHRS, YFSETQ. CDR3 protein: CATKRDRGTTDTQYF. CDR3 coding DNA: TGCGCCACAAAACGGGACAGAGGTACCACAGATACGCAGTATTTT. Using reference TRBV5-1 and TRBJ2-3 for the parts outside the CDR3, the full variable domain is KAGVTQTPRYLIKTRGQQVTLSCSPISGHRSVSWYQQTPGQGLQFLFEYFSETQRNKGNFPGRFSGRQFSNSRSEMNVSTLELGDSALYLCATKRDRGTTDTQYFGPGTRLTVL.

The rearrangement joins TRBV27 to TRBJ2-5; 10 bases agree with TRBD2. J was trimmed by 1 base and V by 7 bases; bases with no gene match: 18. The germline V gene encodes CDR1 MNHEY and CDR2 SMNVEV (reference sequence). This CDR3 contains 19 residues. The CDR3 protein is CASTRRASGGAGLQETQYF. In DNA, the CDR3 is TGTGCCAGCACTCGGCGAGCTAGCGGGGGCGCGGGGCTCCAAGAGACCCAGTACTTC.

The chain joins TRBV5-1 to TRBJ1-1, with D hard to call. CDR1 and CDR2 (germline): SGHRS, YFSETQ. The CDR3 totals 17 residues. V was clipped by 4 bases and J by 4 bases, with 23 bases between them. Written as DNA, the CDR3 is TGCGCCAGCAGCGAGGACGGCGGATCTGGTGGTAGCACTGAAGCTTTCTTT. Translated, it gives CASSEDGGSGGSTEAFF.

The rearrangement links TRBV9 to TRBJ2-2; 8 nucleotides align to TRBD2. Germline V gene data show CDR1 as SGDLS and CDR2 as YYNGEE. CDR3 size: 15 residues. Losses at the gene ends were 4 bases for V and 4 bases for J; bases not matched to a gene: 6. The CDR3 DNA reads TGTGCCAGCAGCTTCGCGGGGGGCAGCACCGGGGAGCTGTTTTTT. Its protein product is CASSFAGGSTGELFF.

The chain joins TRBV4-2 to TRBJ2-1, with D possibly being TRBD1 (5 bases). The CDR3 has 17 residues. Germline CDR1 reads LGHNA; CDR2 reads YNFKEQ. V lost 0 bases, J lost 0 bases, and 12 bases lay in between. CDR3 in amino acids: CASSQDWGGSSYNEQFF. In nucleotides, the CDR3 is TGTGCCAGCAGCCAAGATTGGGGCGGCAGCTCCTACAATGAGCAGTTCTTC.

V gene TRBV28 combines with J gene TRBJ2-7; 7 nucleotides agree with TRBD2. The junction had 6 bases not matched to a gene; V was cut back by 8 bases and J by 2 bases. The V gene's germline CDR1 is MDHEN and CDR2 SYDVKM. The CDR3 covers 13 residues. CDR3 residues: CASLRREPYEQYF. The CDR3 DNA reads TGTGCCAGCCTGAGGCGGGAGCCCTACGAGCAGTACTTC.

The chain combines TRBV5-1 with TRBJ2-2; TRBD2 aligns across 12 bases. The germline V gene encodes CDR1 SGHRS and CDR2 YFSETQ. V lost 3 bases to trimming and J lost 3 bases; unmatched junction nucleotides: 3. The CDR3 length is 16 residues. DNA for the CDR3: TGCGCCAGCAGCTCCCTAGCGGGAGGGGACACCGGGGAGCTGTTTTTT. This gives the protein CASSSLAGGDTGELFF.

The chain joins TRBV15 to TRBJ2-1, with TRBD2 identical over 11 bases. J gave up 10 bases and V 0 bases, and 5 bases lay outside the gene matches. Germline V CDR1 and CDR2: LNHNV, YYDKDF (reference sequence). CDR3 length: 15 amino acids. CDR3 in amino acids: CATSRDSGRVGEQFF. In DNA form, the CDR3 reads TGTGCCACCAGCAGAGATAGCGGGAGGGTCGGGGAGCAGTTCTTC. The variable domain in full, completed from reference TRBV15 and TRBJ2-1, reads DAMVIQNPRYQVTQFGKPVTLSCSQTLNHNVMYWYQQKSSQAPKLLFHYYDKDFNNEADTPDNFQSRRPNTSFCFLDIRSPGLGDTAMYLCATSRDSGRVGEQFFGPGTRLTVL.

The chain employs TRBV5-1 and TRBJ2-2, with D maybe TRBD1 (6 bases). The CDR3 spans 14 residues. Per the germline V gene, CDR1 is SGHRS and CDR2 is YFSETQ. Trimming removed 4 bases at V and 6 bases at J, with 13 bases between. The chain's CDR3 is CASSGGFEAGELFF. The CDR3 bases are TGCGCCAGCAGCGGGGGCTTCGAGGCCGGGGAGCTGTTTTTT.

The chain has TRBV20-1 and TRBJ1-1; D gene unclear. This CDR3 is built from 11 residues. CDR1 is DFQATT, CDR2 SNEGSKA, per germline (reference sequence). The germline V and J ends were trimmed by 5 bases and 5 bases, with 9 bases remaining between them. As DNA, the CDR3 is TGCAGTGCTCCGTCGGGGACTGAAGCTTTCTTT. Translation gives CSAPSGTEAFF.

V and J are TRBV29-1 and TRBJ2-3; TRBD1 matches at 7 bases. The CDR3 sequence is 16 residues long. Germline CDR1 is SQVTM and CDR2 is ANQGSEA. V lost 0 bases, J lost 2 bases, and 8 bases stayed unmatched. DNA of the CDR3: TGCAGCGTTGAAGATCCCACAGGGGTGATCACAGATACGCAGTATTTT. Its protein product is CSVEDPTGVITDTQYF.

This chain's CDR3 is CASSIGRAANEKLFF. The DNA of the CDR3 is TGTGCCAGTAGTATCGGTCGAGCGGCTAATGAAAAACTGTTTTTT. The chain carries TRBV19 and TRBJ1-4; D remains unclear. Trimming took 3 bases from V and 3 from J, leaving 11 bases between them. This CDR3 has 15 residues. Per germline, CDR1 LNHDA and CDR2 SQIVND (reference sequence).

The chain uses TRBV10-1 and TRBJ2-3, with 11 bases aligning to TRBD1. The CDR3 runs to 16 residues. Germline V CDR1 and CDR2: WNHNN, SYGVQD (reference sequence). The V gene end was trimmed by 3 bases and the J gene end by 4 bases; junction bases not matched to a gene: 6. The CDR3 here is CASSDGQGAGADTQYF. The CDR3, as DNA: TGCGCCAGCAGTGATGGACAGGGGGCTGGGGCAGATACGCAGTATTTT.

V usage is TRBV6-1 and J usage is TRBJ2-7, with D possibly matching TRBD2 (6 bases). This CDR3 is 15 amino acids long. V lost 3 bases and J lost 3, with 15 bases in between. Germline CDR1 is MNHNS and CDR2 is SASEGT. CDR3 region: CASSDGTGVHYEQYF. The CDR3 nucleotides read TGTGCCAGCAGTGATGGGACGGGGGTGCACTACGAGCAGTACTTC.